Each of the 29 T cell receptor beta chains below was sequenced from the same sample in a study of blood T cells in healthy people across ages. Next came a second PCR, run for about 7 to 12 cycles, which used a sample-barcoded 5' primer along with a J-beta primer mix. TCRdb reprocessed the 5' RACE reads via MiXCR and lists one record per CDR3 protein. The data contain about 1.4 million distinct CDR3 sequences, around 59% of them seen just once; the ten biggest clones take up 6.5% to 8.5%. Source material: blood. Receptors originate from a man between 18 and 35 years old in good health.

This sequence joins TRBV12-3 or TRBV12-4 and TRBJ1-2; D not resolved. The CDR3 totals 12 residues. The germline V and J ends were trimmed by 5 bases and 8 bases, with 12 bases remaining between them. The CDR3 region is CASSPIHHGYTF. Written as DNA, the CDR3 is TGTGCCAGCAGTCCTATCCATCACGGCTACACCTTC.

The chain carries TRBV9 and TRBJ1-5; D not certain. Germline V gene lookup returns CDR1 SGDLS and CDR2 YYNGEE. The CDR3 sequence is 14 residues long. V was trimmed by 3 bases and J by 7 bases, leaving 14 bases between them. As DNA, the CDR3 is TGTGCCAGCAGCGACAACCCTTCTGGCCAGCCCCAGCATTTT. This gives the protein CASSDNPSGQPQHF.

The J gene is TRBJ2-5, the V gene TRBV4-1, with 7 nucleotides matching TRBD1. Germline V gene data show CDR1 as MGHRA and CDR2 as YSYEKL. The CDR3 runs 16 residues. J gave up 5 bases and V 1 base, and 10 bases lay outside the gene matches. CDR3 amino acids: CASSQAQGQQVETQYF. CDR3 nucleotide sequence: TGCGCCAGCAGCCAAGCACAGGGACAGCAGGTCGAGACCCAGTACTTC.

The genes are TRBV10-3 and TRBJ2-7; TRBD1 is a possible D gene (6 bases). The J call is in doubt because the DNA end fits TRBJ2-5 better. Germline assignment: CDR1 ENHRY and CDR2 SYGVKD. This CDR3 region has 15 residues. CDR3 region: CAISEVGGWFETQYF. In DNA, the CDR3 is TGTGCCATCAGTGAAGTTGGGGGCTGGTTCGAGACCCAGTACTTC.

In regard to this clonotype: It may be a read error: a sequence one base away is much more abundant. The chain carries TRBV4-2 and TRBJ1-2, with D tentatively TRBD1 (5 bases). Germline V gene data show CDR1 as LGHNA and CDR2 as YNFKEQ. The CDR3 has 15 amino acids. Trimming cost V 0 bases and J 2 bases, with 10 bases left between them. CDR3 nucleotide sequence: TGTGCCAGCAGCCAAGATAAGGGGCTAAACTATGGCTACACCTTC. Translation gives CASSQDKGLNYGYTF.

The chain is built from TRBV5-1 and TRBJ2-7, with D uncertain. V was clipped by 5 bases and J by 3 bases, with 18 bases between them. Germline V gene data show CDR1 as SGHRS and CDR2 as YFSETQ. CDR3 size: 15 residues. The CDR3 reads CASRPDVGTDYEQYF. The CDR3 region has the DNA TGCGCCAGCAGGCCCGACGTCGGCACTGACTACGAGCAGTACTTC.

The gene calls are TRBV29-1 and TRBJ2-7; TRBD1 is a possible D gene (6 bases). The CDR3 has 13 residues. Trimming removed 0 bases at V and 4 bases at J, with 10 bases between. The V gene's germline CDR1 is SQVTM and CDR2 ANQGSEA. The CDR3 DNA reads as TGCAGCGTTGAAGAGGGGGCTAGGTACGAGCAGTACTTC. It encodes CSVEEGARYEQYF.

This sequence joins TRBV11-2 and TRBJ2-1; D gene uncertain. Deletions cut 1 base from V and 0 bases from J, with 10 bases between. This CDR3 is 16 amino acids long. Germline V gene data show CDR1 as SGHAT and CDR2 as FQNNGV. Written as DNA, the CDR3 is TGTGCCAGCAGCTTAGCCCTAGTTTCCTCCTACAATGAGCAGTTCTTC. It yields the protein CASSLALVSSYNEQFF.

A few counts support this clonotype. V gene TRBV27 combines with J gene TRBJ1-2, with TRBD1 identical over 9 bases. There are 15 residues in the CDR3. Germline V gene lookup returns CDR1 MNHEY and CDR2 SMNVEV (reference sequence). V was clipped by 2 bases and J by 8 bases; unmatched bases: 9. The CDR3 coding sequence is TGTGCCAGCAGTTTACTGGGACAGGGAGGTTACGGCTACACCTTC. Its translation is CASSLLGQGGYGYTF.

In this sample, this clonotype turned up once. The chain recombines TRBV4-2 with TRBJ2-3, with 8 nucleotides matching TRBD2. The germline CDR1 and CDR2 sequences are LGHNA and YNFKEQ. V dropped 1 base and J dropped 2; count of bases not matched to a gene: 5. This CDR3 is 16 amino acids long. CDR3 residues: CASSQAGGPNTDTQYF. In DNA, the CDR3 is TGTGCCAGCAGCCAAGCGGGGGGGCCCAACACAGATACGCAGTATTTT.

The CDR3 DNA reads as TGTGCCAGCAGTTTTCCGGACAGTTATGGCTACACCTTC. Translating gives CASSFPDSYGYTF. The chain has TRBV12-3 or TRBV12-4 and TRBJ1-2; tentatively, D is TRBD1 (6 bases). V lost 3 bases to trimming and J lost 5 bases, with 10 bases between them. This CDR3 is built from 13 residues.

V and J are TRBV7-9 and TRBJ2-5; TRBD1 matches 7 bases. Germline lookup yields CDR1 SEHNR and CDR2 FQNEAQ (reference sequence). V lost 6 bases and J lost 0; bases outside the gene matches: 4. CDR3 length equals 14 residues. CDR3 in DNA: TGTGCCAGCAGACGTGACAGGGACCAAGAGACCCAGTACTTC. Protein sequence: CASRRDRDQETQYF.

The chain is built from TRBV4-1 and TRBJ1-5, with 8 bases that match TRBD1. Looked up from germline, CDR1 is MGHRA and CDR2 is YSYEKL. The CDR3 contains 15 residues. The V gene end was trimmed by 1 base and the J gene end by 6 bases; junction bases not matched to a gene: 5. As DNA, the CDR3 is TGCGCCAGCAGCCAAGTCGGACAGGGTCGTCAGCCCCAGCATTTT. Its protein product is CASSQVGQGRQPQHF.

CDR3 nucleotide sequence: TGCGCCAGCAGCCAGGCCTTGACAGTTACTTCGAACACTGAAGCTTTCTTT. Protein sequence: CASSQALTVTSNTEAFF. The chain joins TRBV4-1 to TRBJ1-1, with D perhaps TRBD1 (5 bases). The CDR3 loop spans 17 amino acids. Trimming removed 3 bases at V and 1 base at J, with 18 bases between. CDR1 is MGHRA, CDR2 YSYEKL, per germline.

The rearrangement joins TRBV4-1 to TRBJ2-1, with 10 bases matching TRBD1. Germline CDR1 is MGHRA and CDR2 is YSYEKL. The J segment lost 6 bases and the V segment lost 4 bases, leaving 9 bases of the junction unmatched. The CDR3 has 16 residues. The CDR3 DNA reads as TGCGCCAGCAGCCTTGTGGGACAGGGGTTGGGCAATGAGCAGTTCTTC. Its protein is CASSLVGQGLGNEQFF.

This chain uses TRBV4-3 with TRBJ2-7; maybe TRBD1 (5 bases). This CDR3 region has 14 residues. Germline-derived CDR1 and CDR2 are LGHNA and YSLEER. V dropped 0 bases and J dropped 6 bases, with 12 bases sitting between them. CDR3 region: CASSQDREWPEQYF. The DNA of the CDR3 is TGCGCCAGCAGCCAAGACAGGGAATGGCCCGAGCAGTACTTC.

V is TRBV7-9 and J is TRBJ2-6, with 7 bases identical to TRBD1. Germline V gene data show CDR1 as SEHNR and CDR2 as FQNEAQ (reference sequence). There are 18 residues in the CDR3. The junction had 13 bases not matched to a gene; V was cut back by 7 bases and J by 1 base. As DNA, the CDR3 is TGTGCCAGCAATTTACAGGGGCAGGGGTCTTCTGGGGCCAACGTCCTGACTTTC. The encoded protein is CASNLQGQGSSGANVLTF.

The chain couples TRBV6-1 to TRBJ2-4; maybe TRBD2 (6 bases). TRBJ2-7 explains the end of the DNA better; the J call may be wrong. Germline V lookup: CDR1 MNHNS, CDR2 SASEGT. This CDR3 contains 14 residues. This CDR3 reads CASSAGTPIYEQYF. CDR3 nucleotide sequence: TGTGCCAGCAGTGCCGGGACTCCGATCTACGAGCAGTACTTC.

The chain is built from TRBV3-1 and TRBJ2-3; TRBD2 might be the D (6 bases). The germline V and J ends were trimmed by 4 bases and 2 bases, with 16 bases remaining between them. The CDR3 runs to 16 residues. Germline CDR1 is LGHDT and CDR2 is YNNKEL (reference sequence). As DNA, the CDR3 is TGTGCCAGCAGCCTCCGTGGAGGGAGCCCCACAGATACGCAGTATTTT. Its protein is CASSLRGGSPTDTQYF.

CDR3 region: CASSLAGTGYNEQYF. CDR3 DNA: TGTGCCAGCAGCTTAGCCGGGACAGGCTACAATGAGCAGTACTTC. This sequence joins TRBV7-2 and TRBJ2-1, with 8 positions matching TRBD1. The J call is in doubt because the DNA end fits TRBJ2-7 better. CDR1 and CDR2 (germline): SGHTA, FQGNSA. The CDR3 is 15 amino acids.

V gene TRBV20-1 combines with J gene TRBJ2-2; maybe TRBD1 (6 bases). The germline V gene encodes CDR1 DFQATT and CDR2 SNEGSKA (reference sequence). The CDR3 has 16 amino acids. Trimming left V 2 bases short and J 4 bases short, with 17 bases between. Written as DNA, the CDR3 is TGCAGTGCTAGACCCCTGGCAGGGGCAGGCACCGGGGAGCTGTTTTTT. Protein sequence: CSARPLAGAGTGELFF.

The chain is built from TRBV6-2 or TRBV6-3 and TRBJ1-6; 7 bases fit TRBD1. In germline, CDR1 is MNHEY, CDR2 SVGEGT. The V and J ends lost 8 bases and 7 bases, in that order; junction bases with no gene match: 8. This CDR3 region has 14 residues. The CDR3 DNA sequence: TGTGCCAGCCTAACCGGGACAGAGAATTCACCCCTCCACTTT. Amino acids: CASLTGTENSPLHF.

The chain joins TRBV12-3 or TRBV12-4 to TRBJ2-5, with 8 positions matching TRBD1. V trimming: 7 bases; J trimming: 4 bases; junction bases outside the gene matches: 11. This CDR3 spans 15 amino acids. The CDR3 region has the DNA TGTGCCAGCAAACTGACAGGGGCCGAGGGAGAGACCCAGTACTTC. It yields the protein CASKLTGAEGETQYF.

The rearrangement joins TRBV4-1 to TRBJ2-3, with 11 positions matching TRBD2. The CDR3 runs 18 residues. V shed 3 bases, J shed 2 bases, and the junction held 10 bases outside the gene matches. Germline CDR1 reads MGHRA; CDR2 reads YSYEKL. This CDR3 is CASSQNLAGGKDTDTQYF. DNA for the CDR3: TGCGCCAGCAGCCAGAATCTAGCGGGGGGCAAGGACACAGATACGCAGTATTTT.

Here the CDR3 DNA reads TGCAGTGCTCAACTCGGGCTAGCGGAGTTCTACGAGCAGTACTTC. Residues: CSAQLGLAEFYEQYF. The chain recombines TRBV20-1 with TRBJ2-5, with 7 bases fitting TRBD2. The DNA end lines up better with TRBJ2-7; the J call may be wrong. Germline V CDR1 and CDR2: DFQATT, SNEGSKA (reference sequence). The CDR3 runs 15 residues.

V and J are TRBV2 and TRBJ2-3; D is ambiguous. Trimming removed 7 bases from V and 6 bases from J, with 14 bases in between. This CDR3 region has 13 residues. CDR1 and CDR2 from the germline V gene are SNHLY and FYNNEI. The CDR3 coding sequence is TGTGCCAGCACGTTTAACCCAACCGATACGCAGTATTTT. Translating gives CASTFNPTDTQYF.

V usage is TRBV14 and J usage is TRBJ2-6; TRBD1 might be the D (6 bases). Trimming took 8 bases from V and 4 from J, leaving 9 bases between them. This CDR3 is built from 13 residues. Germline loops: CDR1 SGHDN, CDR2 FVKESK. The CDR3 protein is CASGTTGANVLTF. CDR3 in DNA: TGTGCCAGCGGGACAACCGGGGCCAACGTCCTGACTTTC.

This chain links TRBV4-2 with TRBJ2-7; TRBD1 agrees at 7 bases. CDR3 length equals 16 residues. CDR1 and CDR2 (germline): LGHNA, YNFKEQ. Losses at the gene ends were 1 base for V and 5 bases for J; bases not matched to a gene: 11. In nucleotides, the CDR3 is TGTGCCAGCAGCCAAGCATGGGACAGCGGAGGTGACGAGCAGTACTTC. Translation gives CASSQAWDSGGDEQYF.

This clonotype is a singleton in its sample. V gene TRBV6-5 combines with J gene TRBJ2-5; 9 bases fit TRBD1. The last part of the DNA fits TRBJ2-7 better; the J call may be wrong. The CDR3 is 15 amino acids. Germline V gives CDR1 MNHEY, CDR2 SVGAGI. The CDR3 sequence is CASRDGTGLTYEQYF. Written as DNA, the CDR3 is TGTGCCAGCAGAGATGGGACAGGGTTAACCTACGAGCAGTACTTC.